The 6 T cell receptor beta chains below were found in one sample sequenced in a study of cytomegalovirus exposure and HLA in healthy donors. Primers: 60 Vbeta forward and 13 Jbeta reverse. TCRdb keeps only in-frame clones here, not all; method: immunoSEQ multiplex PCR. The sample includes approximately 110,000 clones, just under 70% seen only once; the top ten take roughly 5.3%. Sequences were obtained from PBMCs. The receptors here all came from a woman in her seventies in good health and CMV-seropositive.

This clone appeared a single time. CDR3 amino acids: CACNRDTSSYEQYF. The DNA of the CDR3 is TGTGCCTGTAACCGGGACACGAGCTCCTACGAGCAGTACTTC. The chain is built from TRBV30 and TRBJ2-7; the D gene is possibly TRBD1 (6 bases). Trimming left V 6 bases short and J 0 bases short, with 15 bases between. Germline loops: CDR1 GTSNPN, CDR2 SVGIG (reference sequence). The CDR3 spans 14 residues. Using reference TRBV30 and TRBJ2-7 for the parts outside the CDR3, the full variable domain is SQTIHQWPATLVQPVGSPLSLECTVEGTSNPNLYWYRQAAGRGLQLLFYSVGIGQISSEVPQNLSASRPQDRQFILSSKKLLLSDSGFYLCACNRDTSSYEQYFGPGTRLTVT.

This clone showed up just a few times. The chain recombines TRBV7-2 with TRBJ1-4; 9 bases are shared with TRBD1. There are 14 residues in the CDR3. The germline CDR1 and CDR2 sequences are SGHTA and FQGNSA. Unmatched junction bases numbered 7, after V lost 4 bases and J lost 10 bases. CDR3 region: CASSSAGGQGKLFF. Here the CDR3 DNA reads TGTGCCAGCAGCTCCGCCGGGGGACAGGGAAAACTGTTTTTT.

The chain uses TRBV5-1 and TRBJ1-5; 7 bases line up with TRBD1. Germline assignment: CDR1 SGHRS and CDR2 YFSETQ. The CDR3 runs 15 residues. With V trimmed by 4 bases and J by 7 bases, 11 bases remained unmatched. The CDR3 DNA sequence: TGCGCCAGCAGCACTGACGGGACAGCCTTACAGCCCCAGCATTTT. Amino acids: CASSTDGTALQPQHF.

The V call is TRBV10-3, the J call TRBJ2-5; a possible D gene is TRBD1 (5 bases). V dropped 6 bases and J dropped 1 base, with 12 bases sitting between them. In germline, CDR1 is ENHRY, CDR2 SYGVKD. This CDR3 is built from 14 residues. The CDR3 sequence: CAIRRGLGQETQYF. The CDR3 bases are TGTGCCATCAGAAGGGGTTTGGGCCAAGAGACCCAGTACTTC.

This chain joins TRBV9 and TRBJ2-2; 10 positions match TRBD2. V dropped 0 bases and J dropped 4; count of bases not matched to a gene: 3. Germline-derived CDR1 and CDR2 are SGDLS and YYNGEE. CDR3 length equals 16 residues. The CDR3 spells CASSVGLAGVTGELFF. CDR3 nucleotide sequence: TGTGCCAGCAGCGTAGGGCTAGCGGGGGTCACCGGGGAGCTGTTTTTT. Variable domain in full (rest from reference TRBV9 and TRBJ2-2): DSGVTQTPKHLITATGQRVTLRCSPRSGDLSVYWYQQSLDQGLQFLIQYYNGEERAKGNILERFSAQQFPDLHSELNLSSLELGDSALYFCASSVGLAGVTGELFFGEGSRLTVL.

The rearrangement uses TRBV2 and TRBJ1-2; 10 bases map to TRBD1. V shed 5 bases, J shed 0 bases, and the junction held 3 bases outside the gene matches. The CDR3 sequence is 15 residues long. The germline gives CDR1 SNHLY, CDR2 FYNNEI. The CDR3 is CASSRTGGSNYGYTF. Written as DNA, the CDR3 is TGTGCCAGCAGTCGGACAGGGGGTTCTAACTATGGCTACACCTTC. Full variable domain (outside the CDR3, taken from reference TRBV2 and TRBJ1-2): EPEVTQTPSHQVTQMGQEVILRCVPISNHLYFYWYRQILGQKVEFLVSFYNNEISEKSEIFDDQFSVERPDGSNFTLKIRSTKLEDSAMYFCASSRTGGSNYGYTFGSGTRLTVV.